Below, 8 T cell receptor beta chains from the same sample are listed, as sequenced in a study of neurological immune-mediated disorders. TCRdb used MiXCR to reprocess the 5' RACE reads, holding one entry per CDR3 protein. The sample contains around 83,000 distinct CDR3 sequences, around an eighth of which appear only once. Specimen: PBMCs. The origin of the receptors is a woman aged 45-65 years in good health.

This clonotype was counted only a few times. The J gene is TRBJ2-2, the V gene TRBV28; tentative D call: TRBD1 (5 bases). CDR1 is MDHEN, CDR2 SYDVKM, per germline. V dropped 7 bases and J dropped 7 bases, with 10 bases sitting between them. The CDR3 length is 12 residues. The CDR3 nucleotides are TGTGCCAGCAAGAGTCAGGGCGGGGAGCTGTTTTTT. Translated, it gives CASKSQGGELFF.

This clonotype was recorded at least ten times. The chain couples TRBV7-2 to TRBJ2-3, with 9 positions matching TRBD2. Per the germline V gene, CDR1 is SGHTA and CDR2 is FQGNSA. V shed 1 base and J 5 bases; nucleotides not matched to a gene: 7. The CDR3 is made up of 16 amino acids. The CDR3 reads CASSLVVLAGEDTQYF. The CDR3 DNA reads TGTGCCAGCAGCTTAGTCGTGTTAGCGGGGGAAGATACGCAGTATTTT.

The sample holds a few counts of this clonotype. The chain employs TRBV3-1 and TRBJ1-3, with TRBD1 matching 8 bases. From germline, CDR1 is LGHDT and CDR2 YNNKEL (reference sequence). The CDR3 is made up of 21 amino acids. The V and J ends lost 4 bases and 1 base, in that order; junction bases with no gene match: 21. As DNA, the CDR3 is TGTGCCAGCAGCCCACGCCTGAACCGACAGGGGTCCCGGGAATCTGGAAACACCATATATTTT. Protein: CASSPRLNRQGSRESGNTIYF.

This clonotype appeared many times. V and J are TRBV28 and TRBJ2-5; 7 nucleotides agree with TRBD1. Per the germline V gene, CDR1 is MDHEN and CDR2 is SYDVKM. CDR3 length: 15 residues. The V gene end was trimmed by 3 bases and the J gene end by 4 bases; junction bases not matched to a gene: 8. The CDR3 region is CASSFPRTGPETQYF. The CDR3 DNA sequence: TGTGCCAGCAGTTTTCCCCGGACAGGTCCAGAGACCCAGTACTTC.

This clonotype was observed many times. V gene TRBV5-1 combines with J gene TRBJ2-1, with D uncertain. Germline-derived CDR1 and CDR2 are SGHRS and YFSETQ. There are 14 residues in the CDR3. Between the trimmed V and J ends, which lost 0 bases and 8 bases, there was a span of 12 bases. The CDR3: CASSLGRAPDEQFF. The CDR3 DNA is TGCGCCAGCAGCTTGGGCCGGGCGCCGGATGAGCAGTTCTTC.

This clonotype was seen at least ten times. The V call is TRBV7-8, the J call TRBJ1-3, with a possible D match to TRBD1 (6 bases). V dropped 1 base and J dropped 0 bases, with 10 bases sitting between them. The length of the CDR3 is 16 residues. Germline lookup yields CDR1 SGHVS and CDR2 FQNEAQ. The DNA of the CDR3 is TGTGCCAGCAGCTTAGGGACAGTTAGCTCTGGAAACACCATATATTTT. It specifies CASSLGTVSSGNTIYF.

This clonotype was found many times. The chain recombines TRBV9 with TRBJ1-6; no firm D call. Between the trimmed V and J ends, which lost 0 bases and 11 bases, there was a span of 9 bases. CDR1 and CDR2 from the germline V gene are SGDLS and YYNGEE. The CDR3 has 13 residues. The CDR3: CASSVEVGAPLHF. Here the CDR3 DNA reads TGTGCCAGCAGCGTAGAGGTGGGAGCACCCCTCCACTTT.

This rearrangement joins TRBV7-3 to TRBJ2-1; D gene unclear. Trimming took 1 base from V and 5 from J, leaving 6 bases between them. This CDR3 has 13 residues. Germline V gene sequence: CDR1 SGHTA, CDR2 FQGTGA. CDR3 nucleotide sequence: TGTGCCAGCAGCTTAAGTCAGGACAATGAGCAGTTCTTC. This gives the protein CASSLSQDNEQFF.